The 21 T cell receptor beta chains below all came from one sample that was sequenced in a study of OX40 agonist ivuxolimab in advanced cancers. The data were produced by immunoSEQ multiplex PCR, yet TCRdb's version contains in-frame clones alone and is incomplete. The sample has around 45,000 clones, roughly four fifths seen once. The specimen was CD4+ or CD8+ T cells sorted from blood, collected in a trial of the OX40 agonist ivuxolimab. The receptors were sampled from an adult with an advanced solid tumor such as melanoma, head and neck, liver or kidney cancer.

Relative to its sample, this clone is medium-sized. The J gene is TRBJ1-1, the V gene TRBV6-5; D perhaps matches TRBD1 (5 bases). Germline lookup yields CDR1 MNHEY and CDR2 SVGAGI. The CDR3 length is 13 residues. V lost 6 bases, J lost 3 bases, and 11 bases lay in between. CDR3 in amino acids: CASRWGVDTEAFF. CDR3 nucleotides: TGTGCCAGCAGATGGGGGGTTGACACTGAAGCTTTCTTT.

The chain combines TRBV5-4 with TRBJ2-1, with 9 bases that match TRBD2. V shed 0 bases and J 9 bases; nucleotides not matched to a gene: 10. CDR1 is SGHNT, CDR2 YYREEE, per germline (reference sequence). The CDR3 has 16 residues. For the CDR3, the DNA is TGTGCCAGCAGCTTGGCCGGGGCGGGAGGGCAAGTTGAGCAGTTCTTC. Protein sequence: CASSLAGAGGQVEQFF.

The rearrangement uses TRBV6-5 and TRBJ1-2; no firm D call. CDR1 is MNHEY, CDR2 SVGAGI, per germline. CDR3 length: 12 residues. With 7 bases removed from V and 2 bases from J, the gap between germline ends came to 8 bases. This CDR3 reads CASTGGNYGYTF. The DNA for the CDR3 is TGTGCCAGCACCGGAGGAAACTATGGCTACACCTTC.

The V call is TRBV10-3, the J call TRBJ1-4; D is possibly TRBD1 (5 bases). V lost 10 bases and J lost 1, with 10 bases in between. In germline, CDR1 is ENHRY, CDR2 SYGVKD. The length of the CDR3 is 13 residues. CDR3 loop: CATGGGTNEKLFF. CDR3 nucleotide sequence: TGTGCCACCGGGGGGGGAACTAATGAAAAACTGTTTTTT.

The chain joins TRBV28 to TRBJ1-2; 7 nucleotides agree with TRBD1. This CDR3 has 15 amino acids. Germline V gene sequence: CDR1 MDHEN, CDR2 SYDVKM. V lost 3 bases and J lost 2; bases outside the gene matches: 6. CDR3 DNA sequence: TGTGCCAGCAGTTTCCTGGACAGGAAGAACTATGGCTACACCTTC. Translated, it gives CASSFLDRKNYGYTF.

The chain recombines TRBV28 with TRBJ2-7, with 9 nucleotides matching TRBD2. The V gene end was trimmed by 6 bases and the J gene end by 4 bases; junction bases not matched to a gene: 7. This CDR3 comprises 14 residues. From germline, CDR1 is MDHEN and CDR2 SYDVKM. CDR3 sequence reads: CASSTNSGSYEQYF. CDR3 in DNA: TGTGCCAGCAGCACTAATAGCGGGAGTTACGAGCAGTACTTC.

On this clone itself: One end of the junction is discordant with germline, which a read error may explain. The chain has TRBV4-1 and TRBJ2-7, with D perhaps assigned TRBD1 or TRBD2 (6 bases each). The CDR3 contains 15 residues. CDR1 is MGHRA, CDR2 YSYEKL, per germline. The CDR3 bases are TGCGCCGGCAGCCAAGTTGCGGGACATCCCTACGAGCAGTACTTC. Residues: CAGSQVAGHPYEQYF.

This clone has just one count. V is TRBV7-3 and J is TRBJ2-3, with a tentative D call TRBD2 (5 bases). Germline V gene data show CDR1 as SGHTA and CDR2 as FQGTGA. V was cut by 5 bases and J by 4 bases, with 13 bases left in between. There are 14 residues in the CDR3. CDR3 amino acids: CASSRTKGADTQYF. CDR3 coding DNA: TGTGCCAGCAGCCGTACGAAGGGAGCAGATACGCAGTATTTT. The variable domain in full, with the rest retrieved from reference TRBV7-3 and TRBJ2-3, is GAGVSQTPSNKVTEKGKYVELRCDPISGHTALYWYRQSLGQGPEFLIYFQGTGAADDSGLPNDRFFAVRPEGSVSTLKIQRTERGDSAVYLCASSRTKGADTQYFGPGTRLTVL.

CDR3 residues: CASSKGALAGGNNYNEQFF. In nucleotides, the CDR3 is TGTGCCAGCAGCAAAGGGGCACTAGCGGGAGGGAATAACTACAATGAGCAGTTCTTC. This chain connects TRBV21-1 to TRBJ2-1; the table's D call TRBD2 went unverified against the DNA. TRBV21-1 is designated a pseudogene. This CDR3 is built from 19 residues.

The chain is built from TRBV28 and TRBJ1-3, with 7 positions matching TRBD1. CDR1 and CDR2 (germline): MDHEN, SYDVKM. The trim removed 6 bases at V and 2 bases at J, leaving 7 bases unmatched. The CDR3 is made up of 15 amino acids. Here the CDR3 reads CASRSTGQAGNTIYF. The CDR3 nucleotides are TGTGCCAGCAGATCGACAGGGCAGGCTGGAAACACCATATATTTT.

This clone was counted once. The chain uses TRBV6-6 and TRBJ1-2; D perhaps matches TRBD1 (5 bases). The germline gives CDR1 MNHNY, CDR2 SVGAGI (reference sequence). This CDR3 comprises 13 residues. The V end was cut by 5 bases, the J end by 8 bases, with 15 bases between. In DNA, the CDR3 is TGTGCCAGCAGTCTTACAGGTCTCTCGGGCTACACCTTC. Protein sequence: CASSLTGLSGYTF.

The CDR3 DNA reads TGTGCCAGCAGCCATCCCGGGACTAGCGGGAGTGATGAGCAGTTCTTC. Translation: CASSHPGTSGSDEQFF. J is TRBJ2-1 and V is TRBV4-2; 14 bases align to TRBD2. Germline trimming cut 3 bases from V and 8 bases from J; bases unmatched to any gene: 6. The CDR3 runs 16 residues. Germline V CDR1 and CDR2: LGHNA, YNFKEQ.

This clone was found a few times. The gene calls are TRBV19 and TRBJ2-2; 7 bases fit TRBD1. Germline V gene lookup returns CDR1 LNHDA and CDR2 SQIVND (reference sequence). After removal of 5 bases from V and 6 bases from J, the junction contained 12 bases not matched to a gene. The CDR3 totals 16 residues. The CDR3 here is CASSVQTGWGAGELFF. CDR3 sequence (DNA): TGTGCCAGTAGTGTTCAGACAGGGTGGGGTGCCGGGGAGCTGTTTTTT.

The CDR3 loop is CASSFVPGLGAGELFF. The CDR3 DNA follows: TGTGCCAGCAGCTTCGTTCCGGGACTAGGTGCCGGGGAGCTGTTTTTT. The chain links TRBV7-9 to TRBJ2-2; TRBD2 matches at 8 bases. Germline-derived CDR1 and CDR2 are SEHNR and FQNEAQ (reference sequence). The CDR3 contains 16 residues. With 3 bases clipped from V and 6 bases from J, the junction kept 9 bases outside the gene matches.

This rearrangement joins TRBV19 to TRBJ2-3; D remains unclear. V lost 3 bases, J lost 1 base, and 11 bases lay in between. This CDR3 region has 15 residues. Germline V gene data show CDR1 as LNHDA and CDR2 as SQIVND (reference sequence). The CDR3 spells CASSITAARTDTQYF. CDR3 bases: TGTGCCAGTAGTATCACGGCCGCTCGCACAGATACGCAGTATTTT. Variable domain in full (rest from reference TRBV19 and TRBJ2-3): DGGITQSPKYLFRKEGQNVTLSCEQNLNHDAMYWYRQDPGQGLRLIYYSQIVNDFQKGDIAEGYSVSREKKESFPLTVTSAQKNPTAFYLCASSITAARTDTQYFGPGTRLTVL.

The rearrangement links TRBV6-1 to TRBJ1-2; D perhaps matches TRBD1 (5 bases). The CDR3 is 15 residues long. Germline V gene sequence: CDR1 MNHNS, CDR2 SASEGT. V dropped 6 bases and J dropped 6 bases, with 20 bases sitting between them. The CDR3: CASRTGQGHAHGYTF. The DNA of the CDR3 is TGTGCCAGCAGAACTGGGCAGGGCCACGCTCATGGCTACACCTTC.

The rearrangement links TRBV5-5 to TRBJ2-1, with D perhaps matching TRBD2 (6 bases). Germline lookup yields CDR1 SGHKS and CDR2 YYEKEE (reference sequence). This CDR3 region has 15 residues. Trimming pared 4 bases from V and 12 bases from J, leaving 23 bases between. DNA for the CDR3: TGTGCCAGCAGCCTATATTCCGGTGGGGGTAGCGGGCAGTTCTTC. Protein: CASSLYSGGGSGQFF.

This clone was detected only once. The V call is TRBV6-5, the J call TRBJ2-7; the match to TRBD2 covers 8 bases. V lost 2 bases and J lost 4; bases outside the gene matches: 7. The length of the CDR3 is 15 residues. Per the germline V gene, CDR1 is MNHEY and CDR2 is SVGAGI. The CDR3, as DNA: TGTGCCAGCAGTTACCGGGGTAGCGGGATATACGAGCAGTACTTC. This encodes CASSYRGSGIYEQYF.

This clone occurred once. This chain's CDR3 is CASSGRTGAQPQHF. The CDR3 coding sequence is TGTGCCAGCAGTGGGAGGACAGGGGCTCAGCCCCAGCATTTT. V and J are TRBV28 and TRBJ1-5; 9 bases align to TRBD1. The CDR3 totals 14 residues. Per the germline V gene, CDR1 is MDHEN and CDR2 is SYDVKM. Trimming removed 5 bases from V and 6 bases from J; junction bases left unmatched: 5.

The rearrangement joins TRBV30 to TRBJ2-5; 7 bases fit TRBD2. Germline V gene data show CDR1 as GTSNPN and CDR2 as SVGIG (reference sequence). There are 13 residues in the CDR3. The ends lost 6 bases at V and 3 bases at J; junction bases unmatched: 7. The CDR3 reads CACITSEKETQYF. The CDR3 nucleotides are TGTGCCTGTATTACTAGCGAGAAAGAGACCCAGTACTTC.

The chain couples TRBV4-2 to TRBJ2-3, with D maybe TRBD1 (6 bases). Germline V lookup: CDR1 LGHNA, CDR2 YNFKEQ. V was pared by 4 bases and J by 2 bases, with 10 bases between. The CDR3 runs 14 residues. CDR3 DNA: TGTGCCAGCAGCCCAGGGGACGACACAGATACGCAGTATTTT. Its protein is CASSPGDDTDTQYF.